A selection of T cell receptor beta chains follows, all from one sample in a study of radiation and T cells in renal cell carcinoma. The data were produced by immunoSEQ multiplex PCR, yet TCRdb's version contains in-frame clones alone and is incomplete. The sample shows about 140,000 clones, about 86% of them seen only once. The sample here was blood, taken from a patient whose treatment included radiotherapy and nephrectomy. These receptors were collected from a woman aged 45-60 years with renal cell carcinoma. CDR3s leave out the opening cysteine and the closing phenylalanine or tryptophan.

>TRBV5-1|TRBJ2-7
ASSLEARLYEQY
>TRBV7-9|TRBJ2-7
ASSSRLAGRFYEQY
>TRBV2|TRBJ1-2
ASRPDRWGTSGKT
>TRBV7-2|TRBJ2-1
ASSLRENTVYNEQF
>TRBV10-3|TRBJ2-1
ATRGTSGNDEQF
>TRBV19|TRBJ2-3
ASRPGGGVTDTQY
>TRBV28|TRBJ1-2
ASTSIGTEGSYGYT
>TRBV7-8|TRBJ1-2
ASSIGQDGYT
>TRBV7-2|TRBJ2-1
ASSLAVSSYNEQF
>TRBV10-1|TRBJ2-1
ASSAAGAYNEQF
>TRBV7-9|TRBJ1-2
ASSLGDRGDGYT
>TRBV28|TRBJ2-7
ASSLAGGSSYEQY
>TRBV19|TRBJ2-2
ASSMFGPGRNTGELF
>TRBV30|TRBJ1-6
AWATGNSPLH
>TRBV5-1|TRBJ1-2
ASSSGQGARDYGYT
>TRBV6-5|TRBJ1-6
ASTGAYNSPLH
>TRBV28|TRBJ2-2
ASSRWTGELF
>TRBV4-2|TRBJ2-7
ASSQDPAGGPSEQY
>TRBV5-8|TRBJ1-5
ASSPGQGIRNQPQH
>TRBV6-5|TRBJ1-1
ASSYSRVNTEAF
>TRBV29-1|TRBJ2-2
SVGLSVSNTGELF
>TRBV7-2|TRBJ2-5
ASSAAPAQGRETQY
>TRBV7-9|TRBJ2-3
ASSLGTDTQY
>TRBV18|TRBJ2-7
ASSPRTGLSEQY
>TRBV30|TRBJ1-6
AWSVNPRASPLH
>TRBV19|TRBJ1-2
ASSIGQTSYGYT
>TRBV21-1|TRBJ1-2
ASRNNRVVYGYT
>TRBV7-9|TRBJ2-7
ASSHKGTTNYEQY
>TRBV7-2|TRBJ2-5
ASSDNPGQAETQY
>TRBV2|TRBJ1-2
ASSEALKRPT
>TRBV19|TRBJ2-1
ASSIGRTSINEQF
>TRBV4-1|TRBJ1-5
ASSQDHPQGSRPQH
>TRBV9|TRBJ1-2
ASSSHYGYT
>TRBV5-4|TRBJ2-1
ASSLDLMGRPNNEQF
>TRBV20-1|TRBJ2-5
SAILGETQY
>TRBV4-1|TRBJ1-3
ASSQDPGNGNTIY
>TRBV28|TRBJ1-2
ASSPAQGPAGYT
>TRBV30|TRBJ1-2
AWTLTGVLRRYT
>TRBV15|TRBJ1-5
ATSRDRGSGQPQH
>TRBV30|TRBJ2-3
AWSRLTDTQY
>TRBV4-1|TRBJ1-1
ASSQDRGSTEAF
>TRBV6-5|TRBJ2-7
ASRREGTYEQY